Presented here are 6 T cell receptor beta chains from one specimen sequenced in a study of regulatory T cells in long-lasting Graves disease. Time point: newly diagnosed GD, antithyroid drugs for less than 3 months. Generation of the TCR library employed RNA extracted from PBMCs. iRepertoire HTBI primers and Arm-PCR of CDR3 regions built TCR beta libraries. MiXCR was run by TCRdb on the multiplex PCR reads, yielding one entry per CDR3 protein. The data contain about 330,000 distinct CDR3 sequences, roughly 16% of them singletons. This same sample was also taken into another study, of T cells in Graves' hyperthyroidism and ophthalmopathy.

Material: peripheral blood mononuclear cells (PBMCs), obtained at new diagnosis, from a patient treated with antithyroid drugs. Every receptor here comes from a woman aged 18-29 years with Graves disease.

In this sample, this clonotype turned up many times. The chain carries TRBV3-1 and TRBJ2-2; no definite D call. Germline V gene sequence: CDR1 LGHDT, CDR2 YNNKEL (reference sequence). V shed 4 bases and J shed 4 bases, with 16 bases lying between them. The CDR3 contains 16 residues. CDR3 region: CASSLGEVRRTGELFF. The CDR3 nucleotides read TGTGCCAGCAGCCTAGGAGAGGTTCGTCGCACCGGGGAGCTGTTTTTT.

Worth noting for this clonotype: With a much larger clone just one base away, this may be a read error. The chain employs TRBV6-2 or TRBV6-3 and TRBJ2-1; 14 bases fit TRBD2. The junction had 6 bases not matched to a gene; V was cut back by 6 bases and J by 8 bases. CDR3 length equals 15 residues. CDR1 is MNHEY and CDR2 is SVGEGT in the germline V gene. The CDR3 loop reads CASSSGTSGSDEQFF. As DNA, the CDR3 is TGTGCCAGCAGCTCCGGGACTAGCGGGAGCGATGAGCAGTTCTTC.

The table lists this clonotype with a few counts. V usage is TRBV30 and J usage is TRBJ1-2; D gene unclear. The CDR3 is 12 residues long. The germline V and J ends were trimmed by 4 bases and 4 bases, with 10 bases remaining between them. Per the germline V gene, CDR1 is GTSNPN and CDR2 is SVGIG (reference sequence). The CDR3 DNA reads TGTGCCTGGACCGACTCGGCCTATGGCTACACCTTC. Amino acids: CAWTDSAYGYTF.

The chain has TRBV28 and TRBJ2-5; tentatively, D is TRBD2 (6 bases). The germline gives CDR1 MDHEN, CDR2 SYDVKM. The CDR3 runs 15 residues. Trimming removed 4 bases from V and 7 bases from J, with 19 bases in between. CDR3 in DNA: TGTGCCAGCAGTTCCCGGGACTCATATTTGGGGACCCAGTACTTC. Translated, it gives CASSSRDSYLGTQYF.

This clonotype was counted ten times or more. This chain connects TRBV30 to TRBJ1-5, with TRBD1 matching 9 bases. The CDR3 covers 14 residues. J lost 3 bases, V lost 5 bases, and 5 bases had no gene match. Germline V gene sequence: CDR1 GTSNPN, CDR2 SVGIG (reference sequence). CDR3 DNA sequence: TGTGCCTGGGGACAGGGGAATGACAATCAGCCCCAGCATTTT. Translating gives CAWGQGNDNQPQHF.

This clonotype was found many times. The gene calls are TRBV20-1 and TRBJ2-7, with TRBD1 identical over 7 bases. The CDR3 covers 14 residues. V dropped 3 bases and J dropped 3; count of bases not matched to a gene: 8. In germline, CDR1 is DFQATT, CDR2 SNEGSKA (reference sequence). CDR3 residues: CSASGLAGGYEQYF. The DNA for the CDR3 is TGCAGTGCTAGTGGTCTGGCAGGGGGCTACGAGCAGTACTTC.